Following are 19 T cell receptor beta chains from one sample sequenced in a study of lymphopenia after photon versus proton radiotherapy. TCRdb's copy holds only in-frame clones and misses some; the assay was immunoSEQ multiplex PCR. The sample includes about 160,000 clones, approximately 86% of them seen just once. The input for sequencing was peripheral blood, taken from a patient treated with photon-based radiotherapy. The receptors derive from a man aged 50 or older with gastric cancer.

CDR3 sequence: CASSIGSGSKEGDTQYF. CDR3 coding DNA: TGTGCCAGTAGTATTGGTAGCGGGAGTAAAGAAGGAGATACGCAGTATTTT. V and J are TRBV19 and TRBJ2-3, with 9 bases that match TRBD2. The CDR3 consists of 17 residues. The V and J ends lost 3 bases and 5 bases, in that order; junction bases with no gene match: 12. CDR1 is LNHDA and CDR2 is SQIVND in the germline V gene (reference sequence).

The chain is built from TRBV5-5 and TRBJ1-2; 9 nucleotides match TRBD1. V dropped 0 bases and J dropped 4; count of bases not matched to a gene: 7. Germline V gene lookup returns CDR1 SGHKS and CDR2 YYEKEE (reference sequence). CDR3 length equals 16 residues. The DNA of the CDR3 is TGTGCCAGCAGCTTGGTAGTCGGGACAGGGATCTATGGCTACACCTTC. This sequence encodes CASSLVVGTGIYGYTF.

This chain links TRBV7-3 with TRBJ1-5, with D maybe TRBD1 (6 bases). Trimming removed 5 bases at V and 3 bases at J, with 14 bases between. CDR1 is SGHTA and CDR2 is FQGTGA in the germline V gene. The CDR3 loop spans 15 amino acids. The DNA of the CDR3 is TGTGCCAGCAGCCCCCGGGGGGGGCCCAATCAGCCCCAGCATTTT. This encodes CASSPRGGPNQPQHF. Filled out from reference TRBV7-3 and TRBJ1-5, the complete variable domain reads GAGVSQTPSNKVTEKGKYVELRCDPISGHTALYWYRQSLGQGPEFLIYFQGTGAADDSGLPNDRFFAVRPEGSVSTLKIQRTERGDSAVYLCASSPRGGPNQPQHFGDGTRLSIL.

CDR3: CASSLMRAYEQYF. Written as DNA, the CDR3 is TGTGCCAGCAGCTTAATGCGAGCCTACGAGCAGTACTTC. The chain combines TRBV7-2 with TRBJ2-7; D not certain. CDR1 SGHTA and CDR2 FQGNSA come from the germline V gene. The CDR3 sequence is 13 residues long. Deletions cut 2 bases from V and 2 bases from J, with 7 bases between.

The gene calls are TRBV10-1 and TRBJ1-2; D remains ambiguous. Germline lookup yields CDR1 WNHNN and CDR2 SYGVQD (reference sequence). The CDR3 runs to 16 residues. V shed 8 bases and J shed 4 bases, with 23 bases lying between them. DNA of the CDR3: TGCGCCAGCTATACTCCTTCGGGAGGGAGTCCCTATGGCTACACCTTC. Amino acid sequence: CASYTPSGGSPYGYTF.

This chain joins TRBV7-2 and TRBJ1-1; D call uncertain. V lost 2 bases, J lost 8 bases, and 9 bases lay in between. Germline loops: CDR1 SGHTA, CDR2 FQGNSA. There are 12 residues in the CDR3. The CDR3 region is CASSLLGEEAFF. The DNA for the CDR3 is TGTGCCAGCAGCTTATTGGGTGAGGAAGCTTTCTTT.

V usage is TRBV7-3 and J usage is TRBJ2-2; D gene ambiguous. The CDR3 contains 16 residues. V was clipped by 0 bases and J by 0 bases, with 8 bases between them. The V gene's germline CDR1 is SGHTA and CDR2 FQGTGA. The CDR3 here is CASSLTGQANTGELFF. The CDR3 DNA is TGTGCCAGCAGCTTAACGGGCCAGGCGAACACCGGGGAGCTGTTTTTT.

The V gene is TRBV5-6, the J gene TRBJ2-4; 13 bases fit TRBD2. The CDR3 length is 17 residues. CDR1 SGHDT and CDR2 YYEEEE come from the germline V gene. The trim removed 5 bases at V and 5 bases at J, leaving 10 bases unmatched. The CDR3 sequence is CASRAGLAGEVQNIQYF. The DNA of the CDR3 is TGTGCCAGCAGAGCCGGACTAGCGGGAGAAGTCCAAAACATTCAGTACTTC.

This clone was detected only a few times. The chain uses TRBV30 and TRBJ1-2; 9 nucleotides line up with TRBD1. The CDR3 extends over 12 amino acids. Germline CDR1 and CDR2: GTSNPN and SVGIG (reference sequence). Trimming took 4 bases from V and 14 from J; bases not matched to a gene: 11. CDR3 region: CAWMRQGVQDTF. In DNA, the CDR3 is TGTGCCTGGATGAGACAGGGGGTCCAGGATACCTTC.

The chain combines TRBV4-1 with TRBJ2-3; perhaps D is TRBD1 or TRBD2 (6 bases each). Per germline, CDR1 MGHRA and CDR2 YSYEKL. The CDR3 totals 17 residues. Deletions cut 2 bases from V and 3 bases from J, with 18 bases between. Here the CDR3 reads CASSQSQPGAKTDTQYF. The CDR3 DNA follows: TGCGCCAGCAGCCAATCTCAGCCGGGGGCTAAAACAGATACGCAGTATTTT.

DNA of the CDR3: TGTGCCAGCAGTGAGAAGTCCTACGAGCAGTACTTC. Protein: CASSEKSYEQYF. The chain carries TRBV6-1 and TRBJ2-7; D gene ambiguous. V shed 3 bases and J shed 1 base, with 4 bases lying between them. Per germline, CDR1 MNHNS and CDR2 SASEGT. The CDR3 extends over 12 amino acids.

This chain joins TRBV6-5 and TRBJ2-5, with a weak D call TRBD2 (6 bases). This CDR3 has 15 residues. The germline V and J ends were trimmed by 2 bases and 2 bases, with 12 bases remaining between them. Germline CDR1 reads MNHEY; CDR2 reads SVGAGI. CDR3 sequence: CASSYQPGLQETQYF. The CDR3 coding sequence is TGTGCCAGCAGTTACCAACCGGGACTGCAAGAGACCCAGTACTTC.

The CDR3 sequence is CASSLWGQGLNEKLFF. The CDR3 DNA follows: TGTGCCAGCAGTTTATGGGGACAGGGCCTGAATGAAAAACTGTTTTTT. The chain has TRBV28 and TRBJ1-4, with 9 bases fitting TRBD1. V was pared by 0 bases and J by 5 bases, with 4 bases of the junction left unmatched. The germline CDR1 and CDR2 sequences are MDHEN and SYDVKM. CDR3 length: 16 amino acids. Full variable domain (missing parts from reference TRBV28 and TRBJ1-4): DVKVTQSSRYLVKRTGEKVFLECVQDMDHENMFWYRQDPGLGLRLIYFSYDVKMKEKGDIPEGYSVSREKKERFSLILESASTNQTSMYLCASSLWGQGLNEKLFFGSGTQLSVL.

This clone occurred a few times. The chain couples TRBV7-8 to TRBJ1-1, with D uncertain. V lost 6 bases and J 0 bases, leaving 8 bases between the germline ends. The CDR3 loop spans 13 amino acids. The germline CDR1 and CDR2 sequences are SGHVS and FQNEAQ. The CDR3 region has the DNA TGTGCCAGCAGTCAAAGGTTGAACACTGAAGCTTTCTTT. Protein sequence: CASSQRLNTEAFF.

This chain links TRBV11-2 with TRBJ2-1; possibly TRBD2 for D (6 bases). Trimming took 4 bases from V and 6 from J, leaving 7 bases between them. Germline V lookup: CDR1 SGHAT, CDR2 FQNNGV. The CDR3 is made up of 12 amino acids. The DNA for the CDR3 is TGTGCCAGCAGCTCGACTAGCAATGAGCAGTTCTTC. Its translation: CASSSTSNEQFF.

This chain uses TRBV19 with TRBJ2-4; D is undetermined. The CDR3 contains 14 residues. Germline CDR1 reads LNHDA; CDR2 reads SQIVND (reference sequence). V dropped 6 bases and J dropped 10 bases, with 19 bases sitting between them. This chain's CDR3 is CASSRTPGKSIQYF. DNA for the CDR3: TGTGCCAGTAGCCGGACCCCAGGCAAGTCGATTCAGTACTTC.

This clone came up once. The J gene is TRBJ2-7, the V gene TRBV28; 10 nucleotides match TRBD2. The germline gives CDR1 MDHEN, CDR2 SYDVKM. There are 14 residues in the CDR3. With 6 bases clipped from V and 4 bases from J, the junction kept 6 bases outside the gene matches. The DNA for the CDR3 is TGTGCCAGCAGAGCGGGACTAGCGACGTACGAGCAGTACTTC. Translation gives CASRAGLATYEQYF.

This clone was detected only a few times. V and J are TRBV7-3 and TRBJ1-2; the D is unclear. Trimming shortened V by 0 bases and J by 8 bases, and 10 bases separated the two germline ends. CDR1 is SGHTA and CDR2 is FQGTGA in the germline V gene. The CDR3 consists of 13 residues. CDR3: CASSLTPGFGYTF. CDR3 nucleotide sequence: TGTGCCAGCAGCTTAACGCCGGGATTCGGCTACACCTTC. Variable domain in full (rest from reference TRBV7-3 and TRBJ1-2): GAGVSQTPSNKVTEKGKYVELRCDPISGHTALYWYRQSLGQGPEFLIYFQGTGAADDSGLPNDRFFAVRPEGSVSTLKIQRTERGDSAVYLCASSLTPGFGYTFGSGTRLTVV.

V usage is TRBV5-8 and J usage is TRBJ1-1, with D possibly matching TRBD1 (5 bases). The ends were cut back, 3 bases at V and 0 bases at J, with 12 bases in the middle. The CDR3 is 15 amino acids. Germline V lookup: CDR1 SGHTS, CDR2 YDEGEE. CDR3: CASSSPGSMNTEAFF. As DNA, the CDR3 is TGTGCCAGCAGCTCCCCAGGGTCCATGAACACTGAAGCTTTCTTT.